This is a list of T cell receptor beta chains from one sample in a study of CXCR3-negative and CXCR3-positive naive CD8 T cells. Reprocessing the 5' RACE reads, TCRdb reports a single entry for every CDR3 protein and omits DNA. Here the sample table reports about 58,000 distinct CDR3 sequences. Sequences were obtained from naive CXCR3- CD8+ T cells from blood. These receptors were obtained from a human donor in good health. Some clones in this sample may be carry-over from other donors' samples. Both conserved end residues are part of each CDR3. Size values are once, few and many counts, or a class for expanded clones, and some rows have none.

size,J,V,CDR3
.,TRBJ2-2,TRBV5-6,CASSSNTGELFF
.,TRBJ2-1,TRBV6-4,CASSDGGAYNEQFF
.,TRBJ2-5,TRBV11-3,CASSLPTGTGVTQYF
.,TRBJ2-7,TRBV20-1,CSATQSQDRVYEQYF
.,TRBJ1-5,TRBV4-2,CASSQVHSRGNQPQHF
.,TRBJ2-7,TRBV27,CASSLSSGYEQYF
.,TRBJ2-1,TRBV28,CASSLGVLTNEQFF
.,TRBJ1-5,TRBV29-1,CSVGFSDQPQHF
.,TRBJ2-7,TRBV5-6,CASSSRGPHYEQYF
.,TRBJ2-2,TRBV7-2,CASSLHLGQPNTGELFF
.,TRBJ2-7,TRBV25-1,CASSDGTVSYEQYF
.,TRBJ2-1,TRBV4-3,CASSQGIPGGSTYNEQFF
.,TRBJ2-7,TRBV20-1,CSATSQGGTGPYEQYF
.,TRBJ2-5,TRBV7-2,CASSSNWPGKTQYF
.,TRBJ2-1,TRBV4-3,CASSQDSGTYNEQFF
.,TRBJ2-5,TRBV28,CASSLDQETQYF
.,TRBJ2-7,TRBV19,CASARKLPWDEQYF
.,TRBJ2-6,TRBV14,CASSERFALAGSGANVLTF
.,TRBJ2-1,TRBV10-2,CTSTGGTGALSSYNEQFF
.,TRBJ2-1,TRBV14,CASSQDIGLAGAGYEQFF
.,TRBJ1-1,TRBV29-1,CSVVTRNTEAFF
medium-sized,TRBJ2-1,TRBV4-2,CASSQNRGAAYNEQFF
.,TRBJ2-7,TRBV28,CASSLRTGNYEQYF
.,TRBJ2-1,TRBV7-9,CASSRTGPSYNEQFF
.,TRBJ2-3,TRBV7-2,CASSLGTGLAGWPTDTQYF
.,TRBJ2-7,TRBV25-1,CASSWTAYEQYF
.,TRBJ2-7,TRBV6-5,CASSTGRAYEQYF
.,TRBJ1-5,TRBV2,CASSELNQPQHF
.,TRBJ2-5,TRBV7-9,CASSSYAVAAETQYF
.,TRBJ2-1,TRBV27,CASSPTGYEQFF
.,TRBJ1-4,TRBV20-1,CSARGNLGEKLFF
.,TRBJ2-3,TRBV23-1,CASARPGQGSDGDTQYF
.,TRBJ2-7,TRBV14,CASSQLTGTAYEQYF
.,TRBJ2-7,TRBV7-2,CASSQSSYEQYF
.,TRBJ2-7,TRBV5-5,CASSRSYEQYF
.,TRBJ1-1,TRBV28,CASSLPGIDTEAFF
.,TRBJ1-1,TRBV10-1,CASSQNPGGEAFF
.,TRBJ2-4,TRBV5-6,CASIKPGQGARWYF
.,TRBJ2-1,TRBV6-5,CASSYSGTPYNEQFF
.,TRBJ2-1,TRBV2,CASSERRGLAGEDEQFF
.,TRBJ2-6,TRBV28,CASSLWAGTGDSGANVLTF
.,TRBJ2-7,TRBV19,CATSGQGSYEQYF
.,TRBJ2-7,TRBV19,CASSMTGSSYEQYF
.,TRBJ2-3,TRBV14,CASSPRWDSTDTQYF
.,TRBJ1-5,TRBV27,CASSYQGGGNQPQHF
.,TRBJ2-5,TRBV29-1,CSVDSGQEETQYF
.,TRBJ2-5,TRBV12-3/TRBV12-4,CASSRGLQGTPPGTQYF
.,TRBJ2-7,TRBV7-6,CASSLSSGRARDEQYF
.,TRBJ1-1,TRBV4-1,CASSLTGRNEAFF
.,TRBJ2-7,TRBV6-6,CASSSRGVDMVYEQYF
.,TRBJ1-2,TRBV29-1,CSVEKGDGYTF